Below are 11 T cell receptor beta chains sequenced from a single sample in a study of blood T cell repertoires in COVID-19. Profiling relied on immunoSEQ multiplex PCR, and the TCRdb table lists in-frame clones only, not all of them. The sample consists of some 83,000 clones, more than 70% of them appearing once. Sequencing was performed on peripheral blood. These receptors all come from a man aged 50-60 years with acute or convalescent COVID-19.

CDR3 amino acids: CASSPNPGQGNTEAFF. The DNA for the CDR3 is TGTGCCAGCTCACCCAATCCGGGACAGGGGAACACTGAAGCTTTCTTT. J is TRBJ1-1 and V is TRBV18; 9 nucleotides match TRBD1. The CDR3 sequence is 16 residues long. Germline values: CDR1 KGHSH, CDR2 LQKENI. Losses at the gene ends were 3 bases for V and 1 base for J; bases not matched to a gene: 6.

The rearrangement uses TRBV29-1 and TRBJ1-4, with no clear D. The CDR3 is made up of 13 amino acids. CDR1 SQVTM and CDR2 ANQGSEA come from the germline V gene. The V gene lost 0 bases and the J gene lost 8 bases, with 10 bases spanning the gap. The CDR3 sequence: CSVEDLGREKLFF. CDR3 coding DNA: TGCAGCGTTGAAGATCTCGGGAGAGAAAAACTGTTTTTT.

The rearrangement links TRBV5-1 to TRBJ2-7; 8 bases agree with TRBD2. CDR1 SGHRS and CDR2 YFSETQ come from the germline V gene. The CDR3 covers 13 residues. The V and J ends lost 7 bases and 5 bases, in that order; junction bases with no gene match: 8. The CDR3 sequence: CASRSGSTNEQYF. The CDR3 nucleotides are TGCGCCAGCCGAAGCGGGAGTACTAACGAGCAGTACTTC.

The rearrangement joins TRBV25-1 to TRBJ1-1, with a tentative D call TRBD1 (5 bases). The CDR3 consists of 13 residues. V was pared by 3 bases and J by 4 bases, with 9 bases between. From germline, CDR1 is MGHDK and CDR2 SYGVNS. The chain's CDR3 is CASSDMGRTEAFF. The CDR3, as DNA: TGTGCCAGCAGTGATATGGGGCGCACTGAAGCTTTCTTT.

The chain combines TRBV7-2 with TRBJ2-5; a weak D match, TRBD2 (6 bases). V shed 6 bases and J shed 7 bases, with 12 bases lying between them. The germline V gene encodes CDR1 SGHTA and CDR2 FQGNSA. The CDR3 is made up of 12 amino acids. The CDR3 bases are TGTGCCAGCAGACTAGCTGGGGGGACCCAGTACTTC. It specifies CASRLAGGTQYF.

This chain uses TRBV9 with TRBJ2-2; 8 positions agree with TRBD2. Germline V gene lookup returns CDR1 SGDLS and CDR2 YYNGEE. The CDR3 length is 13 residues. V lost 6 bases to trimming and J lost 5 bases; unmatched junction nucleotides: 3. CDR3 in DNA: TGTGCCAGCATGCGGGGGGCAACCGGGGAGCTGTTTTTT. It codes for CASMRGATGELFF.

The rearrangement joins TRBV24-1 to TRBJ2-5; the match to TRBD2 covers 9 bases. This CDR3 has 15 residues. With V trimmed by 9 bases and J by 3 bases, 10 bases remained unmatched. Germline V gene sequence: CDR1 KGHDR, CDR2 SFDVKD. The CDR3 nucleotides read TGTGCCACCGGAGGTCAGCGGGGGGTTAAAGAGACCCAGTACTTC. Its translation is CATGGQRGVKETQYF.

The chain is built from TRBV11-2 and TRBJ2-7; possibly TRBD2 for D (5 bases). In germline, CDR1 is SGHAT, CDR2 FQNNGV. This CDR3 spans 15 amino acids. V was pared by 1 base and J by 5 bases, with 15 bases between. CDR3 sequence: CASSLGFGPGDEQYF. The CDR3 DNA reads TGTGCCAGCAGCTTAGGGTTCGGGCCCGGGGACGAGCAGTACTTC.

The chain has TRBV3-1 (or the pseudogene TRBV3-2) and TRBJ1-6; the D gene is possibly TRBD1 (6 bases). V was cut by 2 bases and J by 6 bases, with 20 bases left in between. The CDR3 sequence is 18 residues long. CDR1 LGHDT and CDR2 YNNKEL come from the germline V gene (reference sequence). CDR3 loop: CASSQRRHTGTSNSPLHF. CDR3 sequence (DNA): TGTGCCAGCAGCCAACGAAGACACACCGGGACATCTAATTCACCCCTCCACTTT.

The chain is built from TRBV5-6 and TRBJ2-7; maybe TRBD2 (5 bases). The V gene lost 4 bases and the J gene lost 2 bases, with 7 bases spanning the gap. Germline lookup yields CDR1 SGHDT and CDR2 YYEEEE. CDR3 length equals 12 residues. The CDR3, as DNA: TGTGCCAGCAGCGACGGGACCTACGAGCAGTACTTC. Translated: CASSDGTYEQYF.

The CDR3 DNA reads as TGTGCCAGCAGTGAAAGCTCAGGTGCTGGAAACACCATATATTTT. The encoded protein is CASSESSGAGNTIYF. The chain carries TRBV6-1 and TRBJ1-3; D not resolved. V was pared by 2 bases and J by 2 bases, with 10 bases between. In germline, CDR1 is MNHNS, CDR2 SASEGT. The CDR3 is 15 amino acids.